The 22 T cell receptor beta chains reported below all come from one sample, sequenced in a study of T cells in Graves' hyperthyroidism and ophthalmopathy. Amplified TCR beta CDR3 regions came from RNA transcripts. The primer set for the first-round RT-PCR of the TCR CDR3 was HTBI. TCRdb analysed the multiplex PCR reads with MiXCR anew, one entry per CDR3 protein. The repertoire consists of hundreds of thousands of distinct CDR3 sequences, with about 19% occurring once and the leading ten covering over 15%. Sequenced input: blood. The receptors stem from a woman between 50 and 59 years old with Graves' hyperthyroidism that later progressed to Graves' ophthalmopathy.

This clonotype was recorded many times. V gene TRBV4-1 combines with J gene TRBJ1-2; weak D call: TRBD1 (6 bases). The CDR3 runs to 14 residues. The germline CDR1 and CDR2 sequences are MGHRA and YSYEKL. V was clipped by 0 bases and J by 7 bases, with 12 bases between them. CDR3 in amino acids: CASSQDRGALGYTF. CDR3 sequence (DNA): TGCGCCAGCAGCCAAGATCGGGGGGCGCTTGGCTACACCTTC.

This clonotype occurred a few times. The chain is built from TRBV6-1 and TRBJ1-5; 10 bases fit TRBD1. Germline CDR1 reads MNHNS; CDR2 reads SASEGT. The CDR3 is 15 amino acids. J was trimmed by 6 bases and V by 5 bases; bases with no gene match: 7. CDR3 protein: CASSSDRGQVQPQHF. The CDR3 DNA reads TGTGCCAGCAGTTCCGACAGGGGGCAGGTTCAGCCCCAGCATTTT.

This clonotype was recorded many times. The rearrangement joins TRBV3-1 to TRBJ2-3; D not resolved. V dropped 0 bases and J dropped 0 bases, with 10 bases sitting between them. This CDR3 has 16 residues. The germline V gene has CDR1 LGHDT and CDR2 YNNKEL (reference sequence). CDR3 amino acids: CASSQDLGASTDTQYF. DNA of the CDR3: TGTGCCAGCAGCCAAGATCTGGGTGCTAGCACAGATACGCAGTATTTT.

The rearrangement joins TRBV12-3 or TRBV12-4 to TRBJ1-2; TRBD1 is a possible D gene (6 bases). CDR3 length: 14 residues. Trimming cost V 5 bases and J 6 bases, with 16 bases left between them. CDR3 in DNA: TGTGCCAGCAGTCCCGGGACATCGGGGCATGGCTACACCTTC. As protein: CASSPGTSGHGYTF.

The CDR3 DNA reads as TGTGCCAGCAGCTTGCGGCGGTATAGCAATCAGCCCCAGCATTTT. This encodes CASSLRRYSNQPQHF. This chain links TRBV5-6 with TRBJ1-5, with D uncertain. Germline-derived CDR1 and CDR2 are SGHDT and YYEEEE. The CDR3 consists of 15 residues. Deletions cut 1 base from V and 0 bases from J, with 8 bases between.

The V gene is TRBV13, the J gene TRBJ1-6; TRBD1 might be the D (5 bases). The V and J ends lost 1 base and 10 bases respectively, with 17 bases between them. CDR1 and CDR2 (germline): PRHDT, FYEKMQ (reference sequence). CDR3 length: 16 amino acids. CDR3 bases: TGTGCCAGCAGCTTAGCCCTGCGCCCCGGGGGGTCACCCCTCCACTTT. Translating gives CASSLALRPGGSPLHF.

This clonotype was found many times. The V and J genes are TRBV5-1 and TRBJ1-1; TRBD1 might be the D (5 bases). Trimming took off 5 bases at V and 1 base at J, with 15 bases between the two ends. The germline V gene has CDR1 SGHRS and CDR2 YFSETQ. This CDR3 is built from 15 residues. CDR3 nucleotide sequence: TGCGCCAGCAGTCCCTTTGACAGATCGAACACTGAAGCTTTCTTT. Residues: CASSPFDRSNTEAFF.

The rearrangement links TRBV12-3 or TRBV12-4 to TRBJ1-2; D is uncertain. The V and J ends lost 5 bases and 8 bases respectively, with 12 bases between them. The CDR3 is 12 amino acids. CDR3 bases: TGTGCCAGCAGTCGGTTTAAGGGAGGCTACACCTTC. Translation gives CASSRFKGGYTF.

This clonotype was picked up many times. The rearrangement uses TRBV7-8 and TRBJ2-1; 16 bases are shared with TRBD2. Per the germline V gene, CDR1 is SGHVS and CDR2 is FQNEAQ. V was clipped by 1 base and J by 11 bases; unmatched bases: 8. CDR3 length: 17 residues. CDR3 nucleotides: TGTGCCAGCAGCTTAGTTCTACCGGGACTAGCGGGGGGGAAGCAGTTCTTC. Protein sequence: CASSLVLPGLAGGKQFF.

Ten or more counts support this clonotype. The V call is TRBV7-3, the J call TRBJ2-3, with no clear D. This CDR3 is built from 15 residues. The ends were cut back, 3 bases at V and 1 base at J, with 11 bases in the middle. Germline V CDR1 and CDR2: SGHTA, FQGTGA. CDR3 sequence: CASSFPLGGTDTQYF. CDR3 DNA: TGTGCCAGCAGCTTCCCCCTCGGAGGCACAGATACGCAGTATTTT.

The chain recombines TRBV6-2 or TRBV6-3 with TRBJ2-5; D assignment may be TRBD1 or TRBD2 (5 bases each). Trimming left V 4 bases short and J 6 bases short, with 24 bases between. Germline V lookup: CDR1 MNHEY, CDR2 SVGEGT. This CDR3 has 17 residues. CDR3: CASSFHIDGGFTQTQYF. The CDR3 nucleotides are TGTGCCAGCAGTTTCCATATTGATGGGGGTTTCACTCAGACCCAGTACTTC.

J is TRBJ1-1 and V is TRBV25-1; perhaps TRBD1 as D (5 bases). The CDR3 loop spans 14 amino acids. V shed 7 bases and J shed 1 base, with 13 bases lying between them. Germline values: CDR1 MGHDK, CDR2 SYGVNS. This CDR3 is CASNPGPSNTEAFF. CDR3 bases: TGTGCCAGCAATCCGGGACCGTCGAACACTGAAGCTTTCTTT.

In its sample, this clonotype was seen many times. The chain carries TRBV7-9 and TRBJ2-7, with 9 bases matching TRBD2. The J segment lost 6 bases and the V segment lost 5 bases, leaving 8 bases of the junction unmatched. Germline CDR1 and CDR2: SEHNR and FQNEAQ (reference sequence). The CDR3 runs 14 residues. CDR3 coding DNA: TGTGCCAGCAGCCCCGGCGGGGGGGCGCGCGAGCAGTACTTC. This encodes CASSPGGGAREQYF.

This clonotype appeared once. V and J are TRBV19 and TRBJ1-1; D gene unclear. Germline V gene sequence: CDR1 LNHDA, CDR2 SQIVND (reference sequence). CDR3 length: 16 residues. V was clipped by 2 bases and J by 5 bases, with 18 bases between them. The CDR3 sequence is CASSIIWPGRMTEAFF. In DNA, the CDR3 is TGTGCCAGTAGTATAATCTGGCCCGGGCGTATGACTGAAGCTTTCTTT.

The CDR3: CASSTAQGRVQFF. The CDR3 DNA sequence: TGTGCCAGCAGCACAGCACAGGGTCGGGTTCAGTTCTTC. V gene TRBV11-3 combines with J gene TRBJ2-1, with D possibly being TRBD1 (6 bases). This CDR3 is 13 amino acids long. In germline, CDR1 is SGHNT, CDR2 YENEEA. V lost 5 bases to trimming and J lost 13 bases, with 18 bases between them.

This clonotype occurred many times. The gene calls are TRBV11-2 and TRBJ1-1; D gene ambiguous. Germline values: CDR1 SGHAT, CDR2 FQNNGV. The CDR3 extends over 13 amino acids. V shed 3 bases and J shed 8 bases, with 13 bases lying between them. CDR3 coding DNA: TGTGCCAGCAGCTTCCCCCCGGGCACAGAAGCTTTCTTT. It translates to CASSFPPGTEAFF.

The rearrangement links TRBV4-1 to TRBJ1-5, with 10 bases matching TRBD1. V lost 0 bases to trimming and J lost 5 bases; unmatched junction nucleotides: 4. Germline CDR1 MGHRA, CDR2 YSYEKL. The CDR3 sequence is 16 residues long. CDR3: CASSQEGTGVDQPQHF. The CDR3 nucleotides are TGCGCCAGCAGCCAAGAGGGGACAGGGGTTGATCAGCCCCAGCATTTT.

This clonotype was recorded at least ten times. V gene TRBV7-3 combines with J gene TRBJ2-1, with TRBD2 as a possible D gene (6 bases). Germline V gives CDR1 SGHTA, CDR2 FQGTGA. The germline V and J ends were trimmed by 5 bases and 6 bases, with 20 bases remaining between them. CDR3 length: 16 amino acids. CDR3 in DNA: TGTGCCAGCAGCCAGGGAGGCCGGATGCTTCGCAATGAGCAGTTCTTC. Amino acids: CASSQGGRMLRNEQFF.

The chain recombines TRBV4-1 with TRBJ1-4; D ambiguous. CDR3 length equals 20 residues. The V end was cut by 2 bases, the J end by 0 bases, with 22 bases between. The germline CDR1 and CDR2 sequences are MGHRA and YSYEKL. This chain's CDR3 is CASSQPPENAKVATNEKLFF. CDR3 bases: TGCGCCAGCAGCCAACCGCCGGAGAACGCCAAAGTTGCAACTAATGAAAAACTGTTTTTT.

This chain uses TRBV5-4 with TRBJ1-1; possibly TRBD1 for D (5 bases). Germline V lookup: CDR1 SGHNT, CDR2 YYREEE (reference sequence). Trimming shortened V by 4 bases and J by 5 bases, and 12 bases separated the two germline ends. CDR3 length equals 13 residues. CDR3 DNA sequence: TGTGCCAGCAGCCGGGACGGGTGGACTGAAGCTTTCTTT. It encodes CASSRDGWTEAFF.

In this sample, this clonotype turned up many times. The chain uses TRBV3-1 and TRBJ1-5; D is undetermined. The CDR3 totals 15 residues. Trimming removed 0 bases at V and 5 bases at J, with 11 bases between. Germline V gene lookup returns CDR1 LGHDT and CDR2 YNNKEL (reference sequence). CDR3 DNA sequence: TGTGCCAGCAGCCAAGATATAGGGAGGCATCAGCCCCAGCATTTT. Translated: CASSQDIGRHQPQHF.

The chain joins TRBV12-3 or TRBV12-4 to TRBJ1-6; 8 bases line up with TRBD1. This CDR3 is 15 amino acids long. V was clipped by 5 bases and J by 8 bases; unmatched bases: 8. This CDR3 is CASSMGGTGDSPLHF. The CDR3 DNA is TGTGCCAGCAGTATGGGCGGGACAGGAGATTCACCCCTCCACTTT.